The present entry profiles one T cell receptor (beta chain) with its context. The sample comes from a study of blood T cell repertoires in COVID-19. This CDR3 region has 21 residues. J lost 2 bases, V lost 4 bases, and 17 bases had no gene match. The germline V gene has CDR1 MNHEY and CDR2 SMNVEV (reference sequence). TCRdb's copy holds only in-frame clones and misses some; the assay was immunoSEQ multiplex PCR. This table has fewer than 450,000 clones, around 91% appearing once. Sequencing was performed on peripheral blood. This TCR was sampled from a woman between 18 and 29 years old who had recovered from COVID-19. This chain uses TRBV27 with TRBJ2-3; 14 bases match TRBD2. The DNA for the CDR3 is TGTGCCAGCAGTTCACTGACTAGCGGGAGGGCCCCCGGGCGCCACACAGATACGCAGTATTTT. Translated, it gives CASSSLTSGRAPGRHTDTQYF.